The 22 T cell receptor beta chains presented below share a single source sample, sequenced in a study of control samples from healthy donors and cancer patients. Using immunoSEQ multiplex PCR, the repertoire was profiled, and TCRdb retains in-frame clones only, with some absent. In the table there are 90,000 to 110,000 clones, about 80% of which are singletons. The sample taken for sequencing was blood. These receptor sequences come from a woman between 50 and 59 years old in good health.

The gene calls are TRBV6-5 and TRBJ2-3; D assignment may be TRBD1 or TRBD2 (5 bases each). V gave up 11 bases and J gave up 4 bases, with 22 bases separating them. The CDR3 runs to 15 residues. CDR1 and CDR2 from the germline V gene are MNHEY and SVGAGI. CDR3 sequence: CACSRGGTWPDTQYF. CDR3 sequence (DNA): TGTGCCTGTTCAAGGGGTGGGACCTGGCCAGATACGCAGTATTTT.

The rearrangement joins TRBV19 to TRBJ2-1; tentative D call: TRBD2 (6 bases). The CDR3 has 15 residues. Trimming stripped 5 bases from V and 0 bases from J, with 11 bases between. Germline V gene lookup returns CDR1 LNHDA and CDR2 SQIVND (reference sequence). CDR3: CASSPLSGSYNEQFF. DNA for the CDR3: TGTGCCAGTAGTCCGCTTAGCGGCTCCTACAATGAGCAGTTCTTC.

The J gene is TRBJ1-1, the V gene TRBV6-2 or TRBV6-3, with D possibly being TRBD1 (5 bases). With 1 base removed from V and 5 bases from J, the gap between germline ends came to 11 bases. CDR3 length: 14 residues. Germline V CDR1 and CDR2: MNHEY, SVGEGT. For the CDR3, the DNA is TGTGCCAGCAGTTACTGGGCAGGGAGGACTGAAGCTTTCTTT. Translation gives CASSYWAGRTEAFF.

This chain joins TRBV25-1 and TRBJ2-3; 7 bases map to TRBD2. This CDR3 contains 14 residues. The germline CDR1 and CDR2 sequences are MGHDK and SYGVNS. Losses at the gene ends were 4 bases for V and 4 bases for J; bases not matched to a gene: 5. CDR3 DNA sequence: TGTGCCAGCAGTGCCGGACTAGTTGCAGATACGCAGTATTTT. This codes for CASSAGLVADTQYF.

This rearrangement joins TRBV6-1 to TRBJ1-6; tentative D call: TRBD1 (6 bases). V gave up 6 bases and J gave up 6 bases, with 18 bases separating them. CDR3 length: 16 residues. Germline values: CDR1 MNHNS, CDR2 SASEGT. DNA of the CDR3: TGTGCCAGCAGGGAAACACAGGGTTCACGTAATTCACCCCTCCACTTT. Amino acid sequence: CASRETQGSRNSPLHF.

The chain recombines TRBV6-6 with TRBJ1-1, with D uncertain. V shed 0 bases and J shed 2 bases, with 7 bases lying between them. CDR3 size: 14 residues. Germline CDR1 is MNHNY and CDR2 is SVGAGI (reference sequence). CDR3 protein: CASSYSTGNTEAFF. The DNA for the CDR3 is TGTGCCAGCAGTTACTCGACCGGAAACACTGAAGCTTTCTTT.

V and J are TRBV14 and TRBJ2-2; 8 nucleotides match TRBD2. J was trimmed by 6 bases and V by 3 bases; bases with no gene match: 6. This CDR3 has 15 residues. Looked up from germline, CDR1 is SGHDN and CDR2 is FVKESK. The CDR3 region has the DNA TGTGCCAGCAGCCACCAGGGACTAGTATCCGGGGAGCTGTTTTTT. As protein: CASSHQGLVSGELFF.

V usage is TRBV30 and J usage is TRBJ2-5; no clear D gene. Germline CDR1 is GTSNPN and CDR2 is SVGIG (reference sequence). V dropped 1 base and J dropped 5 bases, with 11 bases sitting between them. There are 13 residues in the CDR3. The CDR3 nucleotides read TGTGCCTGGAGTGGACACAGAGGCGAGACCCAGTACTTC. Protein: CAWSGHRGETQYF. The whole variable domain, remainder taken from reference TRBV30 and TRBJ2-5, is SQTIHQWPATLVQPVGSPLSLECTVEGTSNPNLYWYRQAAGRGLQLLFYSVGIGQISSEVPQNLSASRPQDRQFILSSKKLLLSDSGFYLCAWSGHRGETQYFGPGTRLLVL.

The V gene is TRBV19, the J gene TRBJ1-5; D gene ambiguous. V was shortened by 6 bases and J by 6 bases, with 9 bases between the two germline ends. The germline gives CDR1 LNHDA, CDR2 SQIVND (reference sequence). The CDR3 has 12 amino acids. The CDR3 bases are TGTGCCAGTAGGGGGAGTGGTCAGCCCCAGCATTTT. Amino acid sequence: CASRGSGQPQHF.

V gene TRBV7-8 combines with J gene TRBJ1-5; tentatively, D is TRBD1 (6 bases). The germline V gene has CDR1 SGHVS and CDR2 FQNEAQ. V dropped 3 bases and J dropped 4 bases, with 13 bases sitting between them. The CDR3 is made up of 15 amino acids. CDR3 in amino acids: CASSFPGESNQPQHF. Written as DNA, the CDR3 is TGTGCCAGCAGCTTTCCAGGGGAGTCAAATCAGCCCCAGCATTTT.

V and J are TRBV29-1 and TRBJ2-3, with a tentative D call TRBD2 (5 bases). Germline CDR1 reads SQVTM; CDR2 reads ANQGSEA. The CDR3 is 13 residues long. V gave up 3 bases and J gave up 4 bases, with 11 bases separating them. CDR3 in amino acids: CSVEETTSDTQYF. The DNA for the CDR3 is TGCAGCGTTGAGGAGACTACGTCAGATACGCAGTATTTT.

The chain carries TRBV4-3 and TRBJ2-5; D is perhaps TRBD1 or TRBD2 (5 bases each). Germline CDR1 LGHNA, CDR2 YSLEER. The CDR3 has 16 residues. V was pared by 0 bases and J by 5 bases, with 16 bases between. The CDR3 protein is CASSQEWPGEGETQYF. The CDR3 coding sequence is TGCGCCAGCAGCCAAGAATGGCCAGGAGAGGGGGAGACCCAGTACTTC.

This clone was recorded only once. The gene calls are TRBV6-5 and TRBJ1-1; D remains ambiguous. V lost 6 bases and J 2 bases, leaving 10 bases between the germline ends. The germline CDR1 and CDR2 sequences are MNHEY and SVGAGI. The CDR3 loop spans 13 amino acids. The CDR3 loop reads CASSPDYNTEAFF. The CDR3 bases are TGTGCCAGCAGCCCCGACTACAACACTGAAGCTTTCTTT.

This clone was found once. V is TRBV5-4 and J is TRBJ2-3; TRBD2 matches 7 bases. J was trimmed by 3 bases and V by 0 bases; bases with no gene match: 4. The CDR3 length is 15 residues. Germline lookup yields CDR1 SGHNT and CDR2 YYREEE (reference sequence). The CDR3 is CASSLEGGVTDTQYF. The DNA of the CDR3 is TGTGCCAGCAGCTTGGAGGGAGGGGTTACAGATACGCAGTATTTT.

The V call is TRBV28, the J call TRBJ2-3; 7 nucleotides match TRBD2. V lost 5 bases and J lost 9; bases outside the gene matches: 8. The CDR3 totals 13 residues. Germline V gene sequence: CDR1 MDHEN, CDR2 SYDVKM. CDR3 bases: TGTGCCAGCAGTAGTAGCGGGCCCCGGACGCAGTATTTT. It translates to CASSSSGPRTQYF.

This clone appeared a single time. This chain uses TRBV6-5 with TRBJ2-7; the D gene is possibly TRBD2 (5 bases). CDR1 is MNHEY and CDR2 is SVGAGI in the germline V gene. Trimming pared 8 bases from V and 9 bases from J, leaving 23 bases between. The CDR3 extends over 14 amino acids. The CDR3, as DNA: TGTGCCAGCGGAACACCGGGGTCAAGGGCACGGCAGTACTTC. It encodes CASGTPGSRARQYF.

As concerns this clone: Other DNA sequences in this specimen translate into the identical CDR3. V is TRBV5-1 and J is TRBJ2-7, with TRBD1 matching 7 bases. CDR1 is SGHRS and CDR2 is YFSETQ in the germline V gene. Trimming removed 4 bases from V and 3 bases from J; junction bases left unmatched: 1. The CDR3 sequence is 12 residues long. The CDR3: CASSRDSYEQYF. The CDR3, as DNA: TGCGCCAGCAGCCGGGACAGCTACGAGCAGTACTTC.

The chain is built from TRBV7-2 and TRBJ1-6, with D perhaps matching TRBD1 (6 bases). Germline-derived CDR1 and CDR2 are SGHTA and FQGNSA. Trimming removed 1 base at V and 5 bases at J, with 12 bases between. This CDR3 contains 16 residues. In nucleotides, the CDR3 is TGTGCCAGCAGCTTAGACAGGGTGGGCAATAATTCACCCCTCCACTTT. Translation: CASSLDRVGNNSPLHF.

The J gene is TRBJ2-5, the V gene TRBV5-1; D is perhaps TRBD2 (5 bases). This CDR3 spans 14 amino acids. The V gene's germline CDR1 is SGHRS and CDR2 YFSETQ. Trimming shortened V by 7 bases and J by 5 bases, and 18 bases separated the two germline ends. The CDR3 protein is CASRVSAGWETQYF. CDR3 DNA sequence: TGCGCCAGCCGAGTTAGCGCCGGGTGGGAGACCCAGTACTTC.

The CDR3 spells CASSPSSGSTDTQYF. CDR3 coding DNA: TGTGCCAGCAGTCCCTCTAGCGGGAGCACAGATACGCAGTATTTT. V usage is TRBV6-6 and J usage is TRBJ2-3; 8 nucleotides match TRBD2. Germline CDR1 reads MNHNY; CDR2 reads SVGAGI (reference sequence). The CDR3 runs 15 residues. The junction had 4 bases not matched to a gene; V was cut back by 5 bases and J by 0 bases.

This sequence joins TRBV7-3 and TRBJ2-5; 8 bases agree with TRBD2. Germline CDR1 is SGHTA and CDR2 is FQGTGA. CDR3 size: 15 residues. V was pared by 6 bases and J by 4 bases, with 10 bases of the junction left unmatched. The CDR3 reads CASRKSRLARETQYF. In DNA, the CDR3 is TGTGCCAGCAGGAAATCCAGACTAGCGCGAGAGACCCAGTACTTC.

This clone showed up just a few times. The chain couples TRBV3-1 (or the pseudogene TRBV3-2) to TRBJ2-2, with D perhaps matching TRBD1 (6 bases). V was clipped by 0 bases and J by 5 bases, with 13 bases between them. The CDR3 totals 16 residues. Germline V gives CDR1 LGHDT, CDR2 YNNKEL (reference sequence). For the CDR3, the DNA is TGTGCCAGCAGCCAAGATACGGTAGGGGGTACCGGGGAGCTGTTTTTT. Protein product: CASSQDTVGGTGELFF.